This T cell receptor beta chain was recorded in a study of cytomegalovirus exposure and HLA in healthy donors. With respect to this clone: As yet, its antigen is unknown.

The PCR ran on 60 Vbeta and 13 Jbeta primers. The method was immunoSEQ multiplex PCR; TCRdb's version includes in-frame clones alone and lacks a portion of them. The sample includes about 190,000 clones, approximately 84% seen only once; the top ten take approximately 6%. Study results and caveats: V- and J-gene trimming in TCR beta was tied to a missense DCLRE1C variant by an analysis performed later.

The CDR3 contains 16 residues. CDR1 is SNHLY and CDR2 is FYNNEI in the germline V gene. After removal of 5 bases from V and 3 bases from J, the junction contained 10 bases not matched to a gene. The chain employs TRBV2 and TRBJ2-3, with 8 bases identical to TRBD1. This TCR was recovered from a woman in her twenties or thirties in good health and CMV-seropositive. The sample was PBMCs. The CDR3 loop is CASSIQGGGGTDTQYF. The CDR3 bases are TGTGCCAGCAGTATACAGGGGGGAGGTGGGACAGATACGCAGTATTTT.